This T cell receptor beta chain was profiled in a study of beta chain features in type 1 diabetes (dated by TCRdb to between 2017 and 2018). Regarding the study in general: No differences in mean age, gender distribution, total cell number or subset yield were found between patients and healthy donors. A total of about 100 million sorted cells were examined across all samples, and RNA yield correlated strongly with the number of cells per subset. The study compared the TCRB repertoires of sorted circulating CD4+ T cell subsets in recently diagnosed type 1 diabetes patients with those in matched healthy donors. Regulatory and stem cell-like memory subsets were isolated from only 8 patients and 8 healthy donors, whereas naive and central memory subsets came from all 30 or so donors. Paper-wide results and their limitations: HLA sub-analyses involved small numbers of individuals, so any influence of HLA type on TCRB rearrangement remained unresolved. The naive, central memory and regulatory TCRB repertoires appeared to resemble one another more closely among patients than among healthy donors. At VDJ recombination sites, patients with type 1 diabetes made fewer insertions and deleted more nucleotides, a pattern implying thymic rearrangement abnormalities. Shorter templates might be favored by PCR, yet because patient and control samples were amplified and corrected together, any such skew would affect both groups equally. Because cDNA was sequenced instead of genomic DNA, activated cells with high expression could be over-represented, although the groups did not differ in activation or CD3 levels. Type 1 diabetes patients showed a moderate but significant shortening of TCRB CDR3 length in all four CD4+ subsets.

A note on this clone: Its specific antigen is unknown. Base qualities are not recorded, but no much larger clone differs from it by a single base.

Each donor gave one peripheral blood draw, about 110 mL on average, collected into heparinised tubes. A BD FACSAria II and a panel including CD45RO, CCR7, CD25, CD127, CD95 and CD27 were used to sort naive, central memory, regulatory and stem cell-like memory CD4+ T cells. Every sorted population had a purity above 95%. Right away, PBMCs were isolated by Lymphoprep density gradient centrifugation and were stained directly, with no culture step. So that batch effects would be minimized, each experiment stained and sorted samples in pairs, pairing one healthy donor with one patient. All of the isolated RNA was reverse transcribed with the High Capacity cDNA Reverse Transcription Kit, so expressed TCRB transcripts were sequenced. Deep immunoSEQ sequencing was performed on naive, central memory and regulatory T cell samples, with an average of around 3.5 million total reads per sample. Sorted cells were lysed in RLT buffer and RNA was extracted with DNase-treated RNeasy Micro or Mini kits, depending on cell number. To prevent cross-contamination, every cell subset was processed on its own, while patient and healthy donor samples were processed together. The immunoSEQ multiplex PCR was used to amplify TCRB sequences from cDNA, yielding 87-bp fragments that span the CDR3 region. Amplicons were sequenced on the Illumina HiSeq platform. In the original analysis: PCR bias was computationally corrected using synthetic template baselines, reads within Hamming distance 2 were collapsed, and singletons that could not be merged were discarded. Reads were aligned against IMGT to assign V, D and J genes, CDR3 length and insertions or deletions at six rearrangement sites. Within each subset, clonotype counts were normalized to sorted cell number, after which true diversity and Gini coefficients were computed with the tcR R package. The overlap coefficient, calculated on TCRB nucleotide sequences, was used to measure repertoire sharing. As a proxy for the pre-selection repertoire, out-of-frame TCRB sequences from naive cells were analyzed. In its TCRdb copy, this immuneACCESS table keeps in-frame sequences only and misses some clones. Where compared with another copy, unresolved V genes explain less than half of these, and the others have no known cause. V, J and clone size derive from that table, while D and trimming were established from the DNA sequence. The sample records around 250,000 clones, roughly 14% of which are singletons. The ten largest clones represent approximately 0.02% of the sample.

Trimmed from V: 7 bases; trimmed from J: 8 bases; junction bases lacking a gene match: 19. From a lookup of the germline V gene, CDR1 and CDR2 are MDHEN and SYDVKM. The CDR3 sequence holds 17 residues, the cysteine and phenylalanine included. The DNA shown is the 51-base CDR3, in frame from base 1. Source material: naive CD4+ T cells from blood. Explained via the paper, the cell subset or site label denotes: true naive CD4+ T cells. The clonotype comes from a man younger than 40 with type 1 diabetes. The V gene is TRBV28 and the J gene is TRBJ2-1; 8 bases in between match TRBD2. In nucleotides, the sequence is TGTGCCAGCACCAGCCCGTGGGCGAGCGGGAGTATCTATGAGCAGTTCTTC. Its protein reads: CASTSPWASGSIYEQFF.